What follows are 16 T cell receptor beta chains derived from one specimen sequenced in a study of response to subunit inactivated influenza vaccine. TCRdb passed the RT-PCR reads through MiXCR, listing each CDR3 protein once. The sample consists of about 700,000 distinct CDR3 sequences, approximately 15% of them appearing once. Sequencing was performed on PBMCs from blood, taken about 14 days before vaccination. The receptors were gathered from a man aged 50 or older who received an inactivated influenza vaccine.

This clonotype was recorded a few times. The J gene is TRBJ2-7, the V gene TRBV15; D is uncertain. There are 16 residues in the CDR3. Germline-derived CDR1 and CDR2 are LNHNV and YYDKDF (reference sequence). V was trimmed by 1 base and J by 1 base, leaving 14 bases between them. The CDR3 loop is CATSRGALDGSYEQYF. The DNA of the CDR3 is TGTGCCACCAGCAGAGGGGCCCTGGATGGGTCCTACGAGCAGTACTTC.

The gene calls are TRBV20-1 and TRBJ2-5, with 9 bases aligning to TRBD2. With 1 base clipped from V and 5 bases from J, the junction kept 11 bases outside the gene matches. Per germline, CDR1 DFQATT and CDR2 SNEGSKA (reference sequence). This CDR3 is 16 amino acids long. This chain's CDR3 is CSARAVDSGSRETQYF. CDR3 DNA: TGCAGTGCTAGAGCCGTTGATAGCGGGAGTAGGGAGACCCAGTACTTC.

This chain connects TRBV12-3 or TRBV12-4 to TRBJ1-1, with D possibly being TRBD1 (6 bases). The CDR3 is 14 amino acids. V dropped 4 bases and J dropped 0 bases, with 9 bases sitting between them. CDR3 bases: TGTGCCAGCAGTTCAGGGGACATGAACACTGAAGCTTTCTTT. Encoded protein: CASSSGDMNTEAFF.

This clonotype was observed many times. This chain links TRBV10-3 with TRBJ1-2; no clear D. V was cut by 3 bases and J by 4 bases, with 9 bases left in between. CDR3 length equals 13 residues. The germline CDR1 and CDR2 sequences are ENHRY and SYGVKD. CDR3 DNA: TGTGCCATCAGTGATCCAAAGACCTATGGCTACACCTTC. Encoded protein: CAISDPKTYGYTF.

This clonotype has only a few counts. This chain connects TRBV12-3 or TRBV12-4 to TRBJ2-7; D gene uncertain. Trimming left V 5 bases short and J 7 bases short, with 15 bases between. This CDR3 has 13 residues. Here the CDR3 DNA reads TGTGCCAGCAGTACCGACGTGGATGAGGAGCAGTACTTC. As protein: CASSTDVDEEQYF.

This clonotype was seen many times. The chain couples TRBV30 to TRBJ2-1, with TRBD2 matching over 13 bases. The germline V gene encodes CDR1 GTSNPN and CDR2 SVGIG (reference sequence). V lost 2 bases to trimming and J lost 12 bases; unmatched junction nucleotides: 4. The CDR3 covers 13 residues. This CDR3 reads CAWSTSGGAGQFF. The CDR3 coding sequence is TGTGCCTGGAGTACTAGCGGGGGGGCAGGGCAGTTCTTC.

This clonotype was recorded a few times. The CDR3 loop is CSVGSTGGSEQFF. The CDR3 coding sequence is TGCAGCGTCGGGTCGACAGGGGGAAGTGAGCAGTTCTTC. The chain links TRBV29-1 to TRBJ2-1; 9 bases match TRBD1. Germline assignment: CDR1 SQVTM and CDR2 ANQGSEA. This CDR3 comprises 13 residues. The V gene end was trimmed by 6 bases and the J gene end by 9 bases; junction bases not matched to a gene: 9.

This chain uses TRBV12-3 or TRBV12-4 with TRBJ1-2; TRBD1 might be the D (5 bases). This CDR3 comprises 13 residues. V shed 4 bases and J shed 4 bases, with 10 bases lying between them. The CDR3 protein is CASSSGRAYGYTF. DNA for the CDR3: TGTGCCAGCAGTTCGGGCAGGGCCTATGGCTACACCTTC.

This clonotype was seen repeatedly, ten times or more. Here the CDR3 reads CASSKLAGAGDTQYF. As DNA, the CDR3 is TGTGCCAGCAGCAAACTAGCGGGGGCGGGGGATACGCAGTATTTT. This chain connects TRBV3-1 to TRBJ2-3, with TRBD2 matching 11 bases. Trimming took 5 bases from V and 6 from J; bases not matched to a gene: 7. The CDR3 extends over 15 amino acids. From germline, CDR1 is LGHDT and CDR2 YNNKEL (reference sequence).

J is TRBJ1-4 and V is TRBV28; no definite D call. V gave up 7 bases and J gave up 5 bases, with 14 bases separating them. The germline gives CDR1 MDHEN, CDR2 SYDVKM. The CDR3 is 14 residues long. CDR3 amino acids: CASTDRGKNEKLFF. The DNA for the CDR3 is TGTGCCAGCACCGATAGAGGAAAGAATGAAAAACTGTTTTTT.

This clonotype was seen a few times. The CDR3 nucleotides are TGTGCCAGCAGCAGGAATAGCGGGGGGGCGCGTACAGATACGCAGTATTTT. Residues: CASSRNSGGARTDTQYF. The chain recombines TRBV3-1 with TRBJ2-3, with TRBD2 identical over 11 bases. CDR1 is LGHDT, CDR2 YNNKEL, per germline (reference sequence). Trimming removed 5 bases from V and 3 bases from J; junction bases left unmatched: 10. CDR3 length: 17 residues.

This clonotype was observed a few times. The chain couples TRBV6-5 to TRBJ1-2, with D perhaps matching TRBD1 (5 bases). V was cut by 0 bases and J by 1 base, with 9 bases left in between. CDR1 and CDR2 from the germline V gene are MNHEY and SVGAGI. The CDR3 length is 15 residues. Written as DNA, the CDR3 is TGTGCCAGCAGTTACTCGGGAGGGGTTAACTATGGCTACACCTTC. Its translation is CASSYSGGVNYGYTF.

This rearrangement joins TRBV11-1 to TRBJ2-1; D is possibly TRBD2 (6 bases). The germline V and J ends were trimmed by 5 bases and 0 bases, with 23 bases remaining between them. Germline CDR1 is SGHAT and CDR2 is FQDESV (reference sequence). CDR3 length: 19 amino acids. CDR3 DNA: TGTGCCAGCAGCGCAACCCTAGGGACTTCTACTGGCTCCTACAATGAGCAGTTCTTC. Translating gives CASSATLGTSTGSYNEQFF. Full variable domain (outside the CDR3, taken from reference TRBV11-1 and TRBJ2-1): EAEVAQSPRYKITEKSQAVAFWCDPISGHATLYWYRQILGQGPELLVQFQDESVVDDSQLPKDRFSAERLKGVDSTLKIQPAELGDSAMYLCASSATLGTSTGSYNEQFFGPGTRLTVL.

This clonotype was recorded many times. The chain links TRBV5-1 to TRBJ2-2; D gene uncertain. CDR3 length: 14 amino acids. Germline values: CDR1 SGHRS, CDR2 YFSETQ. The V end lost 5 bases, the J end lost 4 bases, and 12 bases lay between the germline ends. Written as DNA, the CDR3 is TGCGCCAGCAGAGACATAATTCCCACCGGGGAGCTGTTTTTT. Translating it yields CASRDIIPTGELFF. The full variable domain, in which reference TRBV5-1 and TRBJ2-2 provide the parts outside the CDR3, is KAGVTQTPRYLIKTRGQQVTLSCSPISGHRSVSWYQQTPGQGLQFLFEYFSETQRNKGNFPGRFSGRQFSNSRSEMNVSTLELGDSALYLCASRDIIPTGELFFGEGSRLTVL.

The chain joins TRBV20-1 to TRBJ2-7; the D gene could be TRBD1 or TRBD2 (5 bases each). The germline V gene has CDR1 DFQATT and CDR2 SNEGSKA (reference sequence). Trimming removed 6 bases from V and 6 bases from J, with 27 bases in between. The CDR3 is 16 residues long. CDR3 protein: CSAARAAKNYGGEQYF. The CDR3 DNA sequence: TGCAGTGCCGCTCGGGCGGCGAAAAACTATGGGGGCGAGCAGTACTTC.

This clonotype was counted a few times. The chain is built from TRBV3-1 and TRBJ2-3, with D possibly being TRBD1 or TRBD2 (6 bases each). Per the germline V gene, CDR1 is LGHDT and CDR2 is YNNKEL (reference sequence). The V end was cut by 0 bases, the J end by 2 bases, with 9 bases between. There are 15 residues in the CDR3. The CDR3: CASSQDWGATDTQYF. CDR3 nucleotides: TGTGCCAGCAGCCAAGATTGGGGGGCCACAGATACGCAGTATTTT.